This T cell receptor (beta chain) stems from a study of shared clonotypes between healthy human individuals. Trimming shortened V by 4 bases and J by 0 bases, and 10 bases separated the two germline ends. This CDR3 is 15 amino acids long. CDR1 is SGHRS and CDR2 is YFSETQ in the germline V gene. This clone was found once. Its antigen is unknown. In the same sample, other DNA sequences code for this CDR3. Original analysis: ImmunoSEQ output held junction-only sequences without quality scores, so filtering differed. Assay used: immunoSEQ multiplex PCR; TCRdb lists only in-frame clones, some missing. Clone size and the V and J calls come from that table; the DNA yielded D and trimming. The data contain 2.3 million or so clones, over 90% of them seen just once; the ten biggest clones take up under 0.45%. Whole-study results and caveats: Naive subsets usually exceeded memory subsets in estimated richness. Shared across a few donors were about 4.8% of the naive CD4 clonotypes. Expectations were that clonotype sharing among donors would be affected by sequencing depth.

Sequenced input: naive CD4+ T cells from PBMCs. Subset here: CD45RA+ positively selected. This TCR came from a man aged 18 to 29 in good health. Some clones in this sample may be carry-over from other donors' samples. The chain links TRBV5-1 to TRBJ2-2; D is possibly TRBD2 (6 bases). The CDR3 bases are TGCGCCAGCAGCCCCGGGACTCCGAACACCGGGGAGCTGTTTTTT. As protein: CASSPGTPNTGELFF.